The 5 T cell receptor beta chains below come from one sample, sequenced in a study of memory CD4+ T cells and cytomegalovirus serostatus. Single viable CD3+CD4+CD8-CD45RO+ cells were sorted as the memory CD4+ T cells. This table comes from immunoSEQ multiplex PCR, and its TCRdb copy is limited to in-frame clones, with some not included. The sample has 55,000 or so clones, around 83% seen once; the top ten hold 2%. The sequencing input was memory CD4+ T cells from blood. Source of these receptors: an adult in good health and CMV-seropositive.

This clone was seen a single time. The genes are TRBV2 and TRBJ2-5; no definite D call. Deletions cut 4 bases from V and 2 bases from J, with 5 bases between. This CDR3 region has 12 residues. The germline V gene encodes CDR1 SNHLY and CDR2 FYNNEI. In nucleotides, the CDR3 is TGTGCCAGCAGTGTACAGCAAGAGACCCAGTACTTC. As protein: CASSVQQETQYF.

The chain joins TRBV5-4 to TRBJ1-3; TRBD1 aligns across 9 bases. V lost 0 bases to trimming and J lost 2 bases; unmatched junction nucleotides: 0. CDR1 is SGHNT and CDR2 is YYREEE in the germline V gene (reference sequence). CDR3 length equals 15 residues. The CDR3 coding sequence is TGTGCCAGCAGCTTGGGGGACAGGGCTGGAAACACCATATATTTT. Its translation: CASSLGDRAGNTIYF.

This clone was seen only once. This chain links TRBV11-2 with TRBJ1-2; weak D call: TRBD1 (5 bases). Between the trimmed V and J ends, which lost 5 bases and 6 bases, there was a span of 13 bases. The CDR3 runs to 13 residues. Per germline, CDR1 SGHAT and CDR2 FQNNGV. CDR3 sequence: CASSSRDPHGYTF. CDR3 DNA sequence: TGTGCCAGCAGCAGCCGGGACCCGCATGGCTACACCTTC.

The chain is built from TRBV15 and TRBJ1-6; maybe TRBD1 (5 bases). The V gene lost 3 bases and the J gene lost 7 bases, with 10 bases spanning the gap. The CDR3 sequence is 14 residues long. From germline, CDR1 is LNHNV and CDR2 YYDKDF (reference sequence). CDR3 sequence (DNA): TGTGCCACCAGCAGGGGGACTTCGAATTCACCCCTCCACTTT. This codes for CATSRGTSNSPLHF.

This clone is a singleton in its sample. V gene TRBV6-1 combines with J gene TRBJ2-1, with 11 positions matching TRBD2. Germline assignment: CDR1 MNHNS and CDR2 SASEGT. The CDR3 sequence is 16 residues long. J gave up 4 bases and V 1 base, and 3 bases lay outside the gene matches. DNA of the CDR3: TGTGCCAGCAGTGAAGTACTAGCGGGAGCATACAATGAGCAGTTCTTC. It codes for CASSEVLAGAYNEQFF.